Presented here are 12 T cell receptor beta chains from one specimen sequenced in a study of cytotoxic CD8 clonotypes in ibrutinib-treated CLL. Some clones are missing from TCRdb's copy, which holds only in-frame ones; the method was immunoSEQ multiplex PCR. The table has over 100,000 clones, roughly 88% seen once. The specimen comprised PBMCs, sampled after 24 months of ibrutinib treatment. Source of these receptors: a human donor with chronic lymphocytic leukemia.

CDR3 residues: CASSSLLAGGAQYF. As DNA, the CDR3 is TGTGCCAGCAGTTCCCTTCTTGCCGGGGGGGCGCAGTATTTT. The gene calls are TRBV28 and TRBJ2-3, with TRBD2 matching 8 bases. This CDR3 has 14 amino acids. CDR1 is MDHEN, CDR2 SYDVKM, per germline. V shed 4 bases and J 10 bases; nucleotides not matched to a gene: 10.

This clone has only one observation. The genes are TRBV7-2 and TRBJ1-5; perhaps TRBD1 as D (5 bases). The V end was cut by 6 bases, the J end by 0 bases, with 12 bases between. The CDR3 is made up of 15 amino acids. Germline values: CDR1 SGHTA, CDR2 FQGNSA. The CDR3 here is CASRPGHFSNQPQHF. The CDR3, as DNA: TGTGCCAGCAGACCTGGACACTTTAGCAATCAGCCCCAGCATTTT. Combining the CDR3 with reference TRBV7-2 and TRBJ1-5 gives the whole variable domain GAGVSQSPSNKVTEKGKDVELRCDPISGHTALYWYRQSLGQGLEFLIYFQGNSAPDKSGLPSDRFSAERTGGSVSTLTIQRTQQEDSAVYLCASRPGHFSNQPQHFGDGTRLSIL.

The chain couples TRBV28 to TRBJ2-1; D gene unclear. Germline V CDR1 and CDR2: MDHEN, SYDVKM. The CDR3 has 14 residues. Trimming took off 1 base at V and 13 bases at J, with 17 bases between the two ends. CDR3 nucleotide sequence: TGTGCCAGCAGTTTATCGGCAAGTCCGGCTGTTCAGTTCTTC. Amino acid sequence: CASSLSASPAVQFF.

Note on this clone: Additional DNA sequences in this sample encode the identical CDR3. The chain has TRBV18 and TRBJ1-1; D unclear. Germline V CDR1 and CDR2: KGHSH, LQKENI. The CDR3 extends over 14 amino acids. V was cut by 0 bases and J by 0 bases, with 5 bases left in between. The chain's CDR3 is CASSPPGLNTEAFF. CDR3 bases: TGTGCCAGCTCACCACCGGGGTTGAACACTGAAGCTTTCTTT.

The chain employs TRBV7-3 and TRBJ2-3, with D hard to call. V was clipped by 2 bases and J by 4 bases, with 19 bases between them. CDR1 is SGHTA and CDR2 is FQGTGA in the germline V gene. The CDR3 sequence is 17 residues long. The CDR3 region is CASSLSRTLDGADTQYF. The CDR3 nucleotides read TGTGCCAGCAGCTTATCTCGGACGTTAGACGGCGCAGATACGCAGTATTTT. Based on the CDR3 plus reference TRBV7-3 and TRBJ2-3, the full variable domain is GAGVSQTPSNKVTEKGKYVELRCDPISGHTALYWYRQSLGQGPEFLIYFQGTGAADDSGLPNDRFFAVRPEGSVSTLKIQRTERGDSAVYLCASSLSRTLDGADTQYFGPGTRLTVL.

This clone has a handful of counts. The chain combines TRBV28 with TRBJ1-2, with TRBD1 matching 9 bases. Germline V gives CDR1 MDHEN, CDR2 SYDVKM. CDR3 size: 16 residues. Losses at the gene ends were 8 bases for V and 0 bases for J; bases not matched to a gene: 10. The CDR3 protein is CASENGDRAPNYGYTF. CDR3 nucleotides: TGTGCCAGCGAGAACGGGGACAGGGCACCTAACTATGGCTACACCTTC.

This clone was seen just once. The rearrangement uses TRBV7-2 and TRBJ2-7; no definite D call. V lost 1 base and J lost 3, with 7 bases in between. The length of the CDR3 is 13 residues. In germline, CDR1 is SGHTA, CDR2 FQGNSA. The CDR3 region is CASSLEIGYEQYF. The CDR3 nucleotides read TGTGCCAGCAGCTTAGAAATTGGCTACGAGCAGTACTTC.

The V call is TRBV7-2, the J call TRBJ2-1, with a weak D call TRBD2 (6 bases). The germline CDR1 and CDR2 sequences are SGHTA and FQGNSA. This CDR3 is built from 14 residues. The V gene lost 2 bases and the J gene lost 13 bases, with 18 bases spanning the gap. CDR3 nucleotides: TGTGCCAGCAGCTTACCTGCATCGGGGGTTCAACAGTTCTTC. It yields the protein CASSLPASGVQQFF.

This sequence joins TRBV5-4 and TRBJ1-3; a weak D match, TRBD1 (6 bases). The V end lost 4 bases, the J end lost 4 bases, and 18 bases lay between the germline ends. Per the germline V gene, CDR1 is SGHNT and CDR2 is YYREEE (reference sequence). The CDR3 has 16 amino acids. In nucleotides, the CDR3 is TGTGCCAGCAGCAACCTACAGGGTACCGGGGGAAACACCATATATTTT. It is translated as CASSNLQGTGGNTIYF.

V gene TRBV28 combines with J gene TRBJ1-2; no definite D call. Germline V gene sequence: CDR1 MDHEN, CDR2 SYDVKM. This CDR3 comprises 12 residues. With 2 bases removed from V and 8 bases from J, the gap between germline ends came to 9 bases. The CDR3 nucleotides are TGTGCCAGCAGTTTACCTTTCAGGGGCTACACCTTC. Translation: CASSLPFRGYTF.

J is TRBJ2-1 and V is TRBV9, with D tentatively TRBD2 (7 bases). Trimming took 3 bases from V and 5 from J, leaving 15 bases between them. CDR1 and CDR2 (germline): SGDLS, YYNGEE. This CDR3 region has 15 residues. DNA of the CDR3: TGTGCCAGCAGCGCGGGGGGCTGGGGGCACAATGAGCAGTTCTTC. Translated: CASSAGGWGHNEQFF.

The chain has TRBV7-9 and TRBJ1-1; D is possibly TRBD1 (6 bases). Trimming took 2 bases from V and 1 from J, leaving 11 bases between them. The CDR3 runs 15 residues. Looked up from germline, CDR1 is SEHNR and CDR2 is FQNEAQ (reference sequence). The chain's CDR3 is CASSLSPGQNTEAFF. The CDR3 nucleotides are TGTGCCAGCAGCTTATCCCCGGGACAGAACACTGAAGCTTTCTTT.